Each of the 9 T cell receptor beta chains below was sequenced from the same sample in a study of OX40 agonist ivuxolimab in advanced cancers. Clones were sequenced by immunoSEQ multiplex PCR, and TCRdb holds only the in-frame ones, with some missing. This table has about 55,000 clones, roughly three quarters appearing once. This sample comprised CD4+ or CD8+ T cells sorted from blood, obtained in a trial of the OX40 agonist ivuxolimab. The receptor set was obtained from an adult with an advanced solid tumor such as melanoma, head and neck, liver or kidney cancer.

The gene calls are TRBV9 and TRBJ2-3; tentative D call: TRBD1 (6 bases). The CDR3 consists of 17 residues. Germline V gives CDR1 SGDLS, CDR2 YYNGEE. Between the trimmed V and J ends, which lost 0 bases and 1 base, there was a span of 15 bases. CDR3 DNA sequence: TGTGCCAGCAGCGTAGCTACGAGAGCAGGGGGCACAGATACGCAGTATTTT. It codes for CASSVATRAGGTDTQYF. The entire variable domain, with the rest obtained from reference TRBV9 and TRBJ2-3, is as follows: DSGVTQTPKHLITATGQRVTLRCSPRSGDLSVYWYQQSLDQGLQFLIQYYNGEERAKGNILERFSAQQFPDLHSELNLSSLELGDSALYFCASSVATRAGGTDTQYFGPGTRLTVL.

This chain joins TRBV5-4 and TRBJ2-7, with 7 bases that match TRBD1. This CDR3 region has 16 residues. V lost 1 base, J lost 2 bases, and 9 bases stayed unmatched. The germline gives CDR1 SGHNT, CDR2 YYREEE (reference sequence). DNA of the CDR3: TGTGCCAGCAGCTTGATGGTTGGGCAGGGGGCCTACGAGCAGTACTTC. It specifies CASSLMVGQGAYEQYF.

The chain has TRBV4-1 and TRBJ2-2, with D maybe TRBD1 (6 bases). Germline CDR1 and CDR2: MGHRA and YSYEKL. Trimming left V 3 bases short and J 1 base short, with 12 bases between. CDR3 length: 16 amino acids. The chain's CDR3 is CASSQEPGQNTGELFF. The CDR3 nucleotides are TGCGCCAGCAGCCAGGAACCGGGACAGAACACCGGGGAGCTGTTTTTT.

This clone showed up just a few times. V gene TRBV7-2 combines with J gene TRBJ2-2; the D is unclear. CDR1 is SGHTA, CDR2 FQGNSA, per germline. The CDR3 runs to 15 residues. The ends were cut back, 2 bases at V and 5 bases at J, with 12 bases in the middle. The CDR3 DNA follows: TGTGCCAGCAGCTTAAAGACCAGTTTTACCGGGGAGCTGTTTTTT. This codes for CASSLKTSFTGELFF.

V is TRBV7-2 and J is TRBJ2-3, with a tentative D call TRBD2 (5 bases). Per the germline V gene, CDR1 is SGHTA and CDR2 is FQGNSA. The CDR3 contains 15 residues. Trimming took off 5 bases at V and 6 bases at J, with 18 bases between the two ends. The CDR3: CASSVVVRGRDTQYF. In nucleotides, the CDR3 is TGTGCCAGCAGCGTGGTGGTCCGGGGTCGGGATACGCAGTATTTT. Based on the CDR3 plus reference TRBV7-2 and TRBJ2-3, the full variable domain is GAGVSQSPSNKVTEKGKDVELRCDPISGHTALYWYRQSLGQGLEFLIYFQGNSAPDKSGLPSDRFSAERTGGSVSTLTIQRTQQEDSAVYLCASSVVVRGRDTQYFGPGTRLTVL.

The CDR3, as DNA: TGTGCCAGCCGGAGTGGATCCTACAATGAGCAGTTCTTC. As protein: CASRSGSYNEQFF. The V gene is TRBV28, the J gene TRBJ2-1, with D unclear. The V end lost 8 bases, the J end lost 1 base, and 9 bases lay between the germline ends. The V gene's germline CDR1 is MDHEN and CDR2 SYDVKM. There are 13 residues in the CDR3.

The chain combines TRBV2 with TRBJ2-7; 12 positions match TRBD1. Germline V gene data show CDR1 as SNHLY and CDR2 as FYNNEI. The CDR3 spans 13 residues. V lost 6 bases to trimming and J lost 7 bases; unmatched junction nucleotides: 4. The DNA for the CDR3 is TGTGCCAGCAGGGGACAGGGGGCACGGGAGCAGTACTTC. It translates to CASRGQGAREQYF. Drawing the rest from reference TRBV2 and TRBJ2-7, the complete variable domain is EPEVTQTPSHQVTQMGQEVILRCVPISNHLYFYWYRQILGQKVEFLVSFYNNEISEKSEIFDDQFSVERPDGSNFTLKIRSTKLEDSAMYFCASRGQGAREQYFGPGTRLTVT.

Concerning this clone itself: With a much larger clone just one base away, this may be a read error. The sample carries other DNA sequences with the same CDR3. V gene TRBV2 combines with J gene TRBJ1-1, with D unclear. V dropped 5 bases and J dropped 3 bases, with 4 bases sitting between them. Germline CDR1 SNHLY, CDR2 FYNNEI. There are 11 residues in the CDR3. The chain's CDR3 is CASSPDTEAFF. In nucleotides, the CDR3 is TGTGCCAGCAGTCCGGACACTGAAGCTTTCTTT.

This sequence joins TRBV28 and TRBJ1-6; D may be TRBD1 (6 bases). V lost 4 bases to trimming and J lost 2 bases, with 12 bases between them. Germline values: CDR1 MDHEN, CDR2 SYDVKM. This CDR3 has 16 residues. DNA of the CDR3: TGTGCCAGCAGTTCCTCTGGGGGCCCCTATAATTCACCCCTCCACTTT. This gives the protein CASSSSGGPYNSPLHF.